This T cell receptor (beta chain) appears in the sequencing data of a study of T-cell memory formation after mild COVID-19. The CDR3 is 15 amino acids. The V and J ends lost 5 bases and 5 bases, in that order; junction bases with no gene match: 9. Germline values: CDR1 SGDLS, CDR2 YYNGEE. UMIs and sample barcodes were carried by the TCR alpha and TCR beta cDNA libraries that 5'RACE produced using constant-segment primers. Using its own MiXCR run on the 5' RACE reads, TCRdb lists one record per CDR3 protein. This table has about 470,000 distinct CDR3 sequences, 25% appearing once. Material: PBMCs or a T cell subset sorted from them (not recorded which). The clonotype originates from an adult woman who had mild COVID-19 (a few samples of this study predate the infection). Cell type and time point are not known. The chain is built from TRBV9 and TRBJ2-1; 8 nucleotides align to TRBD2. The CDR3 nucleotides are TGTGCCAGCAGAGCACGGGAGGGCGGGAACAATGAGCAGTTCTTC. Translating gives CASRAREGGNNEQFF. Full variable domain (outside the CDR3, taken from reference TRBV9 and TRBJ2-1): DSGVTQTPKHLITATGQRVTLRCSPRSGDLSVYWYQQSLDQGLQFLIQYYNGEERAKGNILERFSAQQFPDLHSELNLSSLELGDSALYFCASRAREGGNNEQFFGPGTRLTVL.